This T cell receptor beta chain originates from a study of beta chain features in type 1 diabetes. The isolated RNA, all of it, was reverse transcribed, so expressed TCRB transcripts were what got sequenced. The protocol was immunoSEQ multiplex PCR, while the TCRdb copy is restricted to in-frame clones and leaves out a portion. The table has roughly 250,000 clones, 9.6% seen once; the top ten hold 0.03% to 0.04%. This clone was observed a few times. V was trimmed by 3 bases and J by 0 bases, leaving 8 bases between them. Germline-derived CDR1 and CDR2 are SQVTM and ANQGSEA. The CDR3 covers 13 residues.

Input material: naive CD4+ T cells from blood. V gene TRBV29-1 combines with J gene TRBJ1-1; tentatively, D is TRBD1 (5 bases). This sequence originates from a woman aged 18-30 years in good health. CDR3 sequence: CSVDRGMNTEAFF. The CDR3 nucleotides are TGCAGCGTTGATCGGGGGATGAACACTGAAGCTTTCTTT.